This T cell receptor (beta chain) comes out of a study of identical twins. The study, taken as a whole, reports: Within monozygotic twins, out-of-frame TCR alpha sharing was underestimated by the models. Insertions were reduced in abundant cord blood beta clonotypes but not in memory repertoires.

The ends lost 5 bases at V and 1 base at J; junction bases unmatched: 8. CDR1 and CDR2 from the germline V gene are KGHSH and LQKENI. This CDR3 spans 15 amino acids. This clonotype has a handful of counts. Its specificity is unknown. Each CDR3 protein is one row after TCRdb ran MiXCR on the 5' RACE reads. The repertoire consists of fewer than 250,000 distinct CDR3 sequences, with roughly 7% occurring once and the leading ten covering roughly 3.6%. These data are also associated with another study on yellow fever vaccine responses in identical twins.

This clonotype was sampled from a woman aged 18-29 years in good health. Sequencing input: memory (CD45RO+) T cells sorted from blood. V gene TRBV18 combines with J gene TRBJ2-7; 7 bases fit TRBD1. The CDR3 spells CASSSRQGQSYEQYF. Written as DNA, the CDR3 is TGTGCCAGCTCATCCCGACAGGGACAATCCTACGAGCAGTACTTC.